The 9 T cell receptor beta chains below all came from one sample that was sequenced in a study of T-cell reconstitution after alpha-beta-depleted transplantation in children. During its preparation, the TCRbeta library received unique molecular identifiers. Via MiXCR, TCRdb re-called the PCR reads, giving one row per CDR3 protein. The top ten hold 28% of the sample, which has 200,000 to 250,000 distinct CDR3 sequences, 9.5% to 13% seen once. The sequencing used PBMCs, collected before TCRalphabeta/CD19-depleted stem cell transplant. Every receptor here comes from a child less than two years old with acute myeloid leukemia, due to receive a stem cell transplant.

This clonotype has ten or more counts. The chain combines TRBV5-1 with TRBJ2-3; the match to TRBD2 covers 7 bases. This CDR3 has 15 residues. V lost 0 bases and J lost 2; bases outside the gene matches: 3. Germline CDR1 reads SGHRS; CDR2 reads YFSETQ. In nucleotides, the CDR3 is TGCGCCAGCAGCTTGGTTGGGAGGGCCACAGATACGCAGTATTTT. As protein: CASSLVGRATDTQYF.

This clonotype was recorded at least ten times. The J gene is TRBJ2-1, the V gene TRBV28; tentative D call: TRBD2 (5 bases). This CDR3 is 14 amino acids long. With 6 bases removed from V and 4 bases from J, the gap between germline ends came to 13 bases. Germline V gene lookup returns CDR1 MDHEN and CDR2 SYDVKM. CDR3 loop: CASRLVPHYNEQFF. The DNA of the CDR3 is TGTGCCAGCAGACTAGTACCCCATTACAATGAGCAGTTCTTC.

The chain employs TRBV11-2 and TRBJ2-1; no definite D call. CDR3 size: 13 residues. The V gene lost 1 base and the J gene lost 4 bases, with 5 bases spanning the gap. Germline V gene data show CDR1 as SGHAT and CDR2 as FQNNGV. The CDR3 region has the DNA TGTGCCAGCAGCTTAGCGACTTACAATGAGCAGTTCTTC. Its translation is CASSLATYNEQFF.

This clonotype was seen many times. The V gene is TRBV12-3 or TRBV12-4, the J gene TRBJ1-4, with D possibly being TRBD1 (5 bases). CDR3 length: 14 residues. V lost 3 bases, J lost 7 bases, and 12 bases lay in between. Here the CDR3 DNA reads TGTGCCAGCAGTTTGGGGCCAGGAAGTGAAAAACTGTTTTTT. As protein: CASSLGPGSEKLFF.

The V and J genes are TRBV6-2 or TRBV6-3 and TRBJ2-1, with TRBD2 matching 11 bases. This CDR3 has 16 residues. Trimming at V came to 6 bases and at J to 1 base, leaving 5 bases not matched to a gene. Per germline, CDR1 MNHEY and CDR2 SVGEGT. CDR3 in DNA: TGTGCCAGCAGCCAGGGACTAGCGGCGTCCTACAATGAGCAGTTCTTC. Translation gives CASSQGLAASYNEQFF.

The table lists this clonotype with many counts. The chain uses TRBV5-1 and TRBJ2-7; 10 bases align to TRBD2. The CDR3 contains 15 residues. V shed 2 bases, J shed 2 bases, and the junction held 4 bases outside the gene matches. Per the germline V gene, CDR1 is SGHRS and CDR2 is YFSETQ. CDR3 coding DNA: TGCGCCAGCAGCTTCGGACTAGCGGACACCTACGAGCAGTACTTC. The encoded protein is CASSFGLADTYEQYF.

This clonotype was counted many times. The CDR3 sequence: CATSDSWDRVGTGELFF. In DNA, the CDR3 is TGTGCCACCAGTGATTCCTGGGACAGGGTGGGGACCGGGGAGCTGTTTTTT. J is TRBJ2-2 and V is TRBV24-1; 9 bases map to TRBD1. The germline V gene encodes CDR1 KGHDR and CDR2 SFDVKD. With 2 bases clipped from V and 5 bases from J, the junction kept 8 bases outside the gene matches. This CDR3 region has 17 residues.

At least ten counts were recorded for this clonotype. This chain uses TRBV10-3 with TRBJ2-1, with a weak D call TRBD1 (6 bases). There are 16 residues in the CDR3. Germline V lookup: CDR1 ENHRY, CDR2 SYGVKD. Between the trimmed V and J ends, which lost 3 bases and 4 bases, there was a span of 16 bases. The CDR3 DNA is TGTGCCATCAGTGAAAACAGGGCCTCCTTGTACAATGAGCAGTTCTTC. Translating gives CAISENRASLYNEQFF.

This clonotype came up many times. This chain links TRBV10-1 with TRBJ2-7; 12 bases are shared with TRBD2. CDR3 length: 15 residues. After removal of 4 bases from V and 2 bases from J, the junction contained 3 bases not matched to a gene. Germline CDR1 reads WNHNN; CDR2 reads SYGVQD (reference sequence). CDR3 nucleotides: TGCGCCAGCAGTGCTACTAGCGGGAGGACCTACGAGCAGTACTTC. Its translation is CASSATSGRTYEQYF.